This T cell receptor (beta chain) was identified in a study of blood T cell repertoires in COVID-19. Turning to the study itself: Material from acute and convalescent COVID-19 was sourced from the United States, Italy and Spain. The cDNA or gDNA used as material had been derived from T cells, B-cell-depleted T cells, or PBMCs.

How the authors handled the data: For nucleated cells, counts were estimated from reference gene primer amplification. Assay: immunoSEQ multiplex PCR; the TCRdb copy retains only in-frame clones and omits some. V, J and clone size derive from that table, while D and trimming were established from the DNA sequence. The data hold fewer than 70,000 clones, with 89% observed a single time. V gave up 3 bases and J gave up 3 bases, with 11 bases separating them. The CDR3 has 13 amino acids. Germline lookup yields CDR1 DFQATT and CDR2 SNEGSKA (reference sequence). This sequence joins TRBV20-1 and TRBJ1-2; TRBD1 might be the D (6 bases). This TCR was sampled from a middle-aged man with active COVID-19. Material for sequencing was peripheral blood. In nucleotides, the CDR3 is TGCAGTGCTAGTAAGGGGGAGCACTATGGCTACACCTTC. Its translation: CSASKGEHYGYTF.